Listed here is a single T cell receptor (beta chain). This entry is derived from a study of blood T cell repertoires in COVID-19. Profiled with immunoSEQ multiplex PCR; TCRdb holds only in-frame clones, not every one. Here the sample spans more than 200,000 clones, approximately 80% being singletons. Assignment of participants to cohorts was predicated upon participant-reported clinical history. Symptom resolution, clearance, or two negative PCRs marked donors in Cohort 3 as recovered. The clonotype originates from a man between 60 and 75 years old who had recovered from COVID-19. Sample: PBMCs or T cells enriched from blood (not recorded which).

The CDR3 spells CASSPRTGTNTEAFF. The CDR3 nucleotides read TGTGCCAGCAGCCCCCGGACAGGGACCAACACTGAAGCTTTCTTT. V gene TRBV7-9 combines with J gene TRBJ1-1; 8 nucleotides match TRBD1. Germline trimming cut 5 bases from V and 2 bases from J; bases unmatched to any gene: 7. Germline V gene data show CDR1 as SEHNR and CDR2 as FQNEAQ (reference sequence). This CDR3 has 15 residues.